The 26 T cell receptor beta chains below were found in one sample sequenced in a study of CD8+ T cells in alopecia areata. The pooled cutaneous lymph node cells were sorted using several markers (CD4, CD8alpha, NKG2D, NKG2ACE and others). It was cDNA, reverse transcribed from extracted RNA, that served as the sequencing template. This table comes from immunoSEQ multiplex PCR, and its TCRdb copy is limited to in-frame clones, with some not included. Observed are under 350,000 clones, no singletons, with the top ten taking 1.2%. The sequenced sample consisted of CD4+ T cells sorted from a lymph node. Receptor source: a C3H/HeJ mouse with alopecia areata. This strain has MHC haplotype H2-k.

In its sample, this clone was seen a few times. The genes are named according to mouse. The read ends 4 residues early relative to the CDR3; the germline J gene fills the gap. The chain couples TRBV1 to TRBJ2-2; tentatively, D is TRBD1 (6 bases). This CDR3 has 15 residues. V lost 5 bases to trimming and J lost 0 bases, with 10 bases between them. Germline V lookup: CDR1 NSQYPW, CDR2 LRSPGD (reference sequence). The CDR3 region is CTCSPGTPNTGQLYF. CDR3 DNA, as far as it was read: TGCACCTGCAGTCCTGGGACACCAAACACCGGG. Full variable domain (missing parts from reference TRBV1 and TRBJ2-2): VTLLEQNPRWRLVPRGQAVNLRCILKNSQYPWMSWYQQDLQKQLQWLFTLRSPGDKEVKSLPGADYLATRVTDTELRLQVANMSQGRTLYCTCSPGTPNTGQLYFGEGSKLTVL.

This clone was counted at least ten times. Mouse names are used for the genes. The sequence runs out 4 residues before the end of the CDR3; the remainder is reconstructed from the germline J gene. This chain uses TRBV5 with TRBJ2-5, with TRBD2 matching over 10 bases. CDR1 and CDR2 (germline): LGHNA, YNLKQL (reference sequence). The CDR3 is 14 residues long. V lost 5 bases and J lost 3; bases outside the gene matches: 2. The CDR3 protein is CASSSTGGQDTQYF. CDR3 DNA, as far as it was read: TGTGCCAGCAGCTCGACTGGGGGGCAAGAC.

About this clone: Here the gene names and germline are mouse. Read sequence stops 3 residues before the CDR3 end, and the germline J gene provides the missing end. The V call is TRBV16, the J call TRBJ1-6; unclear D gene. TRBJ1-6 is given ORF status, its function remaining uncertain. Germline V gene data show CDR1 as SGHSA and CDR2 as FRNQAP. The CDR3 is 18 amino acids. The V and J ends lost 0 bases and 3 bases respectively, with 15 bases between them. This chain's CDR3 is CASSLDLGEVDYNSPLYF. CDR3 DNA, as far as it was read: TGTGCAAGCAGCTTAGATCTTGGGGAAGTGGACTATAATTCGCCC.

In its sample, this clone was seen a few times. Gene names refer to mouse genes. The read gets to within 4 residues of the CDR3 end, and the germline J gene fills in the rest. V is TRBV1 and J is TRBJ2-5; TRBD2 might be the D (5 bases). The V gene's germline CDR1 is NSQYPW and CDR2 LRSPGD (reference sequence). The CDR3 consists of 12 residues. The covered CDR3 bases are TGCACCTGCAGTGACTGGAGTGAC. Its protein is CTCSDWSD. The full CDR3 is CTCSDWSDTQYF.

Remarks on this clone: Gene names are mouse gene names. The CDR3 end is not reached by the read, which stops 4 residues before it; the germline J gene fills it in. This sequence joins TRBV5 and TRBJ2-4; 10 nucleotides agree with TRBD1. In germline, CDR1 is LGHNA, CDR2 YNLKQL (reference sequence). The CDR3 totals 14 residues. CDR3 protein: CASSPGQGRNTLYF. The DNA read from the CDR3 is TGTGCCAGCAGCCCGGGACAGGGGAGAAAC.

Of note for this clone: Mouse gene names and germline throughout. The read falls 4 residues short of the CDR3 end, and the missing part is taken from the germline J gene. V usage is TRBV31 and J usage is TRBJ2-1; tentatively, D is TRBD2 (6 bases). The CDR3 runs 16 residues. Germline V lookup: CDR1 GKSSPN, CDR2 SITVG. Trimming removed 0 bases at V and 0 bases at J, with 12 bases between. The CDR3 region is CAWSLRAGVNYAEQFF. The sequenced part of the CDR3 DNA is TGTGCCTGGAGTCTAAGGGCTGGGGTTAACTATGCT.

This clone has a handful of counts. The genes are named according to mouse. The read is 4 residues too short to cover the CDR3 end, so that end is filled in from the germline J gene. The rearrangement links TRBV31 to TRBJ2-3; TRBD2 agrees at 8 bases. Germline CDR1 GKSSPN, CDR2 SITVG. This CDR3 is 16 amino acids long. The V segment lost 3 bases and the J segment 0 bases; nucleotides outside the gene matches: 8. The CDR3 DNA, read in part, is TGTGCCTGGAGCCTACTGGGGGTTGCTAGTGCAGAA. Translated, it gives CAWSLLGVASAE. The complete CDR3 sequence is CAWSLLGVASAETLYF.

With respect to this clone: The gene names given are mouse names. Sequencing ends 4 residues short of the CDR3 end; the germline J gene provides the rest. The rearrangement links TRBV5 to TRBJ2-7; 8 nucleotides match TRBD2. The V and J ends lost 0 bases and 3 bases, in that order; junction bases with no gene match: 4. The germline CDR1 and CDR2 sequences are LGHNA and YNLKQL (reference sequence). This CDR3 has 15 residues. The DNA read from the CDR3 is TGTGCCAGCAGCCAAGATGCCTGGGGGGACTAT. Translated, it gives CASSQDAWGDY. The entire CDR3 reads CASSQDAWGDYEQYF.

This clone has a handful of counts. Mouse names are used for the genes. The sequence runs out 4 residues before the end of the CDR3; the remainder is reconstructed from the germline J gene. The chain is built from TRBV31 and TRBJ2-2; 8 bases are shared with TRBD2. Germline V gene lookup returns CDR1 GKSSPN and CDR2 SITVG. V shed 0 bases, J shed 4 bases, and the junction held 4 bases outside the gene matches. The CDR3 is 15 amino acids. Partial CDR3 DNA: TGTGCCTGGAGTCTGGGGGGGCGCCGCACCGGG. This translates into CAWSLGGRRTG. The whole CDR3 region reads CAWSLGGRRTGQLYF.

The sample holds a few counts of this clone. Gene and germline names: mouse. The same CDR3 also results from other DNA sequences found in this sample. The CDR3 sequence is CASSDRTGGTYEQYF. Partial CDR3 DNA: TGTGCCAGCAGTGACCGGACTGGGGGGACCTAT. This sequence joins TRBV13-1 and TRBJ2-7; 11 bases align to TRBD2. The read ends 4 residues shy of where the CDR3 ends; the end is completed using the germline J gene. Trimming cost V 2 bases and J 2 bases; bases outside gene matches: 3. CDR1 is NSHNY and CDR2 is SYGAGN in the germline V gene. The CDR3 consists of 15 residues.

This clone was counted only a few times. The germline and genes are mouse ones. The CDR3 end falls 4 residues outside the read, so it is completed with the germline J gene. Other nucleotide sequences from this sample produce the same CDR3. The chain is built from TRBV1 and TRBJ2-7; 8 bases fit TRBD1. V gave up 4 bases and J gave up 1 base; unmatched junction bases: 0. CDR1 NSQYPW and CDR2 LRSPGD come from the germline V gene (reference sequence). CDR3 length equals 13 residues. The covered CDR3 bases are TGCACCTGCAGTGGGACAGGGTCCTAT. Amino acid sequence: CTCSGTGSY. The whole CDR3 protein is CTCSGTGSYEQYF.

To note about this clone: Mouse gene names and germline throughout. The read ends 3 residues early relative to the CDR3; the germline J gene fills the gap. The V call is TRBV13-1, the J call TRBJ1-6; 8 bases are shared with TRBD1. TRBJ1-6 is designated an ORF whose function remains uncertain. CDR1 is NSHNY, CDR2 SYGAGN, per germline. CDR3 length equals 14 residues. V shed 3 bases, J shed 9 bases, and the junction held 5 bases outside the gene matches. The CDR3 sequence: CASSGTGRGSPLYF. Incomplete CDR3 DNA: TGTGCCAGCAGTGGGACAGGGAGAGGTTCGCCC.

This clone was counted a few times. Any gene name here is a mouse gene name. Read data end 4 residues before the CDR3 end; the end is taken from the germline J gene. The chain recombines TRBV5 with TRBJ2-3, with 11 bases matching TRBD2. V lost 4 bases, J lost 0 bases, and 6 bases stayed unmatched. The CDR3 spans 17 residues. Germline V gene lookup returns CDR1 LGHNA and CDR2 YNLKQL (reference sequence). This chain's CDR3 is CASSRRDWGYSAETLYF. The sequenced CDR3 bases are TGTGCCAGCAGCCGCCGGGACTGGGGGTATAGTGCAGAA.

This clone has only a few counts. The genes are named according to mouse. The read falls 4 residues short of the CDR3 end, and the missing part is taken from the germline J gene. The chain is built from TRBV31 and TRBJ2-3; a possible D gene is TRBD2 (7 bases). Germline loops: CDR1 GKSSPN, CDR2 SITVG. This CDR3 is built from 14 residues. CDR3: CAWSLKGGKETLYF. The DNA read from the CDR3 is TGTGCCTGGAGTCTAAAGGGGGGGAAAGAA.

Concerning this clone itself: The gene names given are mouse names. The CDR3 end lies 4 residues beyond the end of the read and is filled in from the germline J gene. V gene TRBV1 combines with J gene TRBJ2-1; 8 nucleotides match TRBD2. The CDR3 length is 15 residues. After removal of 5 bases from V and 1 base from J, the junction contained 4 bases not matched to a gene. Per germline, CDR1 NSQYPW and CDR2 LRSPGD (reference sequence). CDR3 protein: CTCSLYWGNYAEQFF. CDR3 bases read: TGCACCTGCAGTCTCTACTGGGGGAACTATGCT. The full variable domain, with the rest looked up from reference TRBV1 and TRBJ2-1, is VTLLEQNPRWRLVPRGQAVNLRCILKNSQYPWMSWYQQDLQKQLQWLFTLRSPGDKEVKSLPGADYLATRVTDTELRLQVANMSQGRTLYCTCSLYWGNYAEQFFGPGTRLTVL.

This clone has more than one count but fewer than ten. Mouse germline and gene names are used. Coverage ceases 3 residues before the CDR3 finishes, and the germline J gene fills in the end. The J gene is TRBJ1-6, the V gene TRBV13-2, with D possibly being TRBD1 (6 bases). TRBJ1-6 is placed among ORFs of uncertain function. Trimming cost V 0 bases and J 11 bases, with 12 bases left between them. The CDR3 runs to 14 residues. Germline loops: CDR1 NNHNN, CDR2 SYGAGS (reference sequence). The CDR3 bases that were read are TGTGCCAGCGGTGATGCATCCAGGGGAACGCCC. Residues: CASGDASRGTP. The entire CDR3 protein reads CASGDASRGTPLYF.

Comments on this clone: Gene names refer to mouse genes. The missing CDR3 end, 4 residues past where the read stops, is filled in from the germline J gene. The chain combines TRBV5 with TRBJ2-7, with 10 bases fitting TRBD2. This CDR3 comprises 14 residues. Germline CDR1 LGHNA, CDR2 YNLKQL (reference sequence). Incomplete CDR3 DNA: TGTGCCAGCAGCCAAAAACTGGGGGGGTAT. It is translated as CASSQKLGGY. In full, the CDR3 reads CASSQKLGGYEQYF.

On this clone: The gene names here belong to mouse. The read ends 4 residues early relative to the CDR3; the germline J gene fills the gap. J is TRBJ2-5 and V is TRBV5; TRBD1 might be the D (5 bases). CDR1 is LGHNA and CDR2 is YNLKQL in the germline V gene (reference sequence). V lost 0 bases and J 0 bases, leaving 7 bases between the germline ends. The CDR3 length is 15 residues. The sequenced CDR3 bases are TGTGCCAGCAGCCAAGATGACAGTAACCAAGAC. Its translation: CASSQDDSNQD. The full CDR3 protein reads CASSQDDSNQDTQYF.

Comment on this clone: Gene names and germline match the mouse. The read gets to within 4 residues of the CDR3 end, and the germline J gene fills in the rest. The V and J genes are TRBV17 and TRBJ2-7, with TRBD2 matching 9 bases. From germline, CDR1 is MNHDT and CDR2 YYDKIL. The J segment lost 1 base and the V segment lost 5 bases, leaving 6 bases of the junction unmatched. This CDR3 has 15 residues. CDR3 amino acids: CASSQDWGSSYEQYF. The covered CDR3 bases are TGTGCTAGCAGTCAAGACTGGGGGAGTTCCTAT. The entire variable domain, with the rest obtained from reference TRBV17 and TRBJ2-7, is as follows: DTTVKQNPRYKLARVGKPVNLICSQTMNHDTMYWYQKKPNQAPKLLLFYYDKILNREADTFEKFQSSRPNNSFCSLYIGSAGLEYSAMYLCASSQDWGSSYEQYFGPGTRLTVL.

This clone turned up a few times. The gene names given are mouse names. The read terminates 4 residues before the CDR3 end, so the remaining end is supplied by the germline J gene. The J gene is TRBJ2-3, the V gene TRBV1, with 9 bases lining up with TRBD2. Germline V gene lookup returns CDR1 NSQYPW and CDR2 LRSPGD (reference sequence). The CDR3 consists of 16 residues. V was pared by 4 bases and J by 0 bases, with 5 bases of the junction left unmatched. CDR3 DNA (partial): TGCACCTGCAGTGGACTGGGGGTTTCTAGTGCAGAA. Protein product: CTCSGLGVSSAE. The full CDR3 reads CTCSGLGVSSAETLYF.

This clone has a handful of counts. Gene names refer to mouse genes. The read terminates 4 residues ahead of where the CDR3 ends, so the germline J gene completes it. This chain uses TRBV16 with TRBJ2-3; the match to TRBD1 covers 9 bases. This CDR3 has 16 residues. From germline, CDR1 is SGHSA and CDR2 FRNQAP. With 1 base clipped from V and 1 base from J, the junction kept 3 bases outside the gene matches. The CDR3 bases that were read are TGTGCAAGCAGCTTAGTCCGGGACAGGGGTGCAGAA. This codes for CASSLVRDRGAE. The complete CDR3 sequence is CASSLVRDRGAETLYF.

This clone has more than one count but fewer than ten. Mouse gene names and germline throughout. The CDR3 loop reads CASSLGLGASYEQYF. The DNA read from the CDR3 is TGTGCCAGCAGCCTTGGACTGGGGGCCTCCTAT. The rearrangement uses TRBV13-3 and TRBJ2-7, with TRBD2 matching over 10 bases. From the germline J gene comes the end of the CDR3, since the read stops 4 residues before it. Germline CDR1 reads NNHDY; CDR2 reads SYVADS. The trim removed 5 bases at V and 0 bases at J, leaving 5 bases unmatched. This CDR3 is 15 amino acids long.

Remarks on this clone: Here the gene names and germline are mouse. The read gets to within 4 residues of the CDR3 end, and the germline J gene fills in the rest. V gene TRBV13-1 combines with J gene TRBJ2-4, with 12 nucleotides matching TRBD2. The CDR3 extends over 14 amino acids. CDR1 is NSHNY and CDR2 is SYGAGN in the germline V gene. CDR3 in amino acids: CASSGDWGENTLYF. The part of the CDR3 DNA that was read is TGTGCCAGCAGTGGGGACTGGGGGGAAAAC.

To note about this clone: Gene names and germline match the mouse. Read sequence stops 4 residues before the CDR3 end, and the germline J gene provides the missing end. The same CDR3 is also encoded by other DNA sequences in this sample. The chain joins TRBV5 to TRBJ2-3; the match to TRBD2 covers 8 bases. Germline assignment: CDR1 LGHNA and CDR2 YNLKQL (reference sequence). The CDR3 consists of 15 residues. V shed 4 bases, J shed 0 bases, and the junction held 3 bases outside the gene matches. The DNA read from the CDR3 is TGTGCCAGCAGCCCCACTGGGGGAAGTGCAGAA. Protein: CASSPTGGSAE. The complete CDR3 sequence is CASSPTGGSAETLYF.

This clone was observed a handful of times. The listed genes are named as in mouse. The DNA ends 4 residues before the CDR3 does, and the rest of the CDR3 is filled in from the germline J gene. The chain combines TRBV29 with TRBJ2-3; maybe TRBD2 (6 bases). CDR3 length: 14 amino acids. Germline values: CDR1 MSHET, CDR2 SYDVDS. The ends were cut back, 5 bases at V and 0 bases at J, with 9 bases in the middle. The sequenced CDR3 bases are TGTGCTAGCAGTGACTGGAGTAGTGCAGAA. Amino acids: CASSDWSSAE. In full, the CDR3 is CASSDWSSAETLYF.

About this clone itself: Gene and germline names: mouse. The observed sequence ends 4 residues before the CDR3 terminus, with the missing tail filled in from the germline J gene. The same CDR3 arises from other DNA sequences in this sample as well. This rearrangement joins TRBV19 to TRBJ2-7; 8 bases agree with TRBD2. CDR3 size: 14 residues. Germline CDR1 and CDR2: FNHDT and SITEND (reference sequence). Unmatched junction bases numbered 1, after V lost 2 bases and J lost 0 bases. CDR3 bases read: TGTGCCAGCAGTATTCTGGGGGGCTCCTAT. Translated, it gives CASSILGGSY. The full CDR3 protein reads CASSILGGSYEQYF.